At least ten counts were recorded for the clone carrying this TCR beta chain. Trimming left V 0 bases short and J 0 bases short, with 9 bases between. This CDR3 comprises 16 residues. Germline CDR1 reads SEHNR; CDR2 reads FQNEAQ (reference sequence). The data stem from a study of metastatic and nonmetastatic thyroid tumors. For the study at large: Where malignant and benign thyroid patients were concerned, repertoires were compared across blood and tumor or nodule tissue.

Patients were all untreated before their thyroid surgery. TCRdb redid the clone calls on the PCR reads using MiXCR. This table holds 15,000 to 20,000 clones, roughly 14% found once. The chain joins TRBV7-9 to TRBJ2-1; possible D gene TRBD2, 6 bases. The TCR was taken from a female donor with papillary thyroid cancer or a benign thyroid nodule (not recorded which). Some clones in this sample may be carry-over from other donors' samples. Sequenced: blood. In DNA, the CDR3 is TGTGCCAGCAGCTTAGCACGGGGAGGCTCCTACAATGAGCAGTTCTTC. It specifies CASSLARGGSYNEQFF.